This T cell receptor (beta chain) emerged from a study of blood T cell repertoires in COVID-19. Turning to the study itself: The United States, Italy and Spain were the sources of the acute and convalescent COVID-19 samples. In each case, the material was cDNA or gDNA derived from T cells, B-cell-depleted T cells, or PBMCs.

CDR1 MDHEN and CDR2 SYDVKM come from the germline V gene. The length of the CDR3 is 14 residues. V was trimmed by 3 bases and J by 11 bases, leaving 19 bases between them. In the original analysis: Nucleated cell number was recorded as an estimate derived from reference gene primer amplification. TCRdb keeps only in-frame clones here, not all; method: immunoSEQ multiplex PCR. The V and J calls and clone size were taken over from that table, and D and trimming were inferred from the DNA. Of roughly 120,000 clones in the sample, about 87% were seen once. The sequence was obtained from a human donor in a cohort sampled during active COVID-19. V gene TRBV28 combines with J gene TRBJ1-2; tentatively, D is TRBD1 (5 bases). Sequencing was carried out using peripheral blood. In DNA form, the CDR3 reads TGTGCCAGCAGTTTTGGGGCCACACAGAGAAATTACACCTTC. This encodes CASSFGATQRNYTF.